What follows are 21 T cell receptor beta chains derived from one specimen sequenced in a study of spatial heterogeneity in lung cancer. Time point of the sample: sample taken at primary tumor resection. TCRdb reprocessed the 5' RACE reads via MiXCR and lists one record per CDR3 protein. In the table there are 35,000 to 55,000 distinct CDR3 sequences, approximately 7% of which are singletons. Material: PBMCs, obtained at surgery. These receptors all stem from a female donor with early-stage non-small cell lung cancer.

This chain uses TRBV10-3 with TRBJ2-3; D perhaps matches TRBD2 (5 bases). Germline V CDR1 and CDR2: ENHRY, SYGVKD. The CDR3 consists of 13 residues. V dropped 0 bases and J dropped 9 bases, with 10 bases sitting between them. The CDR3 DNA reads as TGTGCCATCAGTGAGTCAGGGAGTGACACGCAGTATTTT. Translated: CAISESGSDTQYF.

The chain links TRBV7-9 to TRBJ1-1; maybe TRBD1 (5 bases). V was clipped by 8 bases and J by 6 bases, with 16 bases between them. The CDR3 extends over 13 amino acids. The V gene's germline CDR1 is SEHNR and CDR2 FQNEAQ (reference sequence). Written as DNA, the CDR3 is TGTGCCAGCTCCTCTCCCCCGGGGGCTGAAGCTTTCTTT. Protein sequence: CASSSPPGAEAFF. Full variable domain (outside the CDR3, taken from reference TRBV7-9 and TRBJ1-1): DTGVSQNPRHKITKRGQNVTFRCDPISEHNRLYWYRQTLGQGPEFLTYFQNEAQLEKSRLLSDRFSAERPKGSFSTLEIQRTEQGDSAMYLCASSSPPGAEAFFGQGTRLTVV.

This clonotype was seen ten or more times. The V gene is TRBV12-5, the J gene TRBJ2-7; D may be TRBD2 (7 bases). Germline CDR1 and CDR2: LGHNT and FRNRAP. CDR3 length: 16 residues. V was shortened by 1 base and J by 5 bases, with 18 bases between the two germline ends. The CDR3 DNA reads TGTGCTAGTGGTTTGGGAGACGGGGGGCTCCGGAACGAGCAGTACTTC. Its translation: CASGLGDGGLRNEQYF.

This clonotype was counted many times. This chain joins TRBV4-1 and TRBJ2-3; 13 bases are shared with TRBD2. The CDR3 has 19 amino acids. Germline trimming cut 6 bases from V and 1 base from J; bases unmatched to any gene: 13. Germline CDR1 MGHRA, CDR2 YSYEKL. The CDR3 here is CASRTGKLAGGHGTDTQYF. The CDR3 DNA is TGCGCCAGCAGAACGGGGAAACTAGCGGGGGGGCATGGCACAGATACGCAGTATTTT.

This clonotype was found many times. The chain is built from TRBV10-3 and TRBJ2-2; D remains unclear. This CDR3 comprises 14 residues. V lost 8 bases and J 1 base, leaving 11 bases between the germline ends. Per the germline V gene, CDR1 is ENHRY and CDR2 is SYGVKD. CDR3 DNA: TGTGCCATCCTCAGTGATTTGAACACCGGGGAGCTGTTTTTT. It translates to CAILSDLNTGELFF.

This clonotype was counted at least ten times. V gene TRBV6-2 or TRBV6-3 combines with J gene TRBJ2-7; TRBD1 matches 11 bases. This CDR3 region has 15 residues. The V gene end was trimmed by 6 bases and the J gene end by 0 bases; junction bases not matched to a gene: 4. The germline V gene encodes CDR1 MNHEY and CDR2 SVGEGT. The CDR3 DNA sequence: TGTGCCAGCAGAGCCGGGACAGGGGGCTCCTACGAGCAGTACTTC. The encoded protein is CASRAGTGGSYEQYF.

The CDR3 region is CASSPQTSGASSLETQYF. The CDR3, as DNA: TGTGCCAGCAGCCCCCAGACTAGCGGGGCGTCGTCGTTAGAGACCCAGTACTTC. This chain joins TRBV3-1 and TRBJ2-5; TRBD2 matches 11 bases. J gave up 4 bases and V 4 bases, and 14 bases lay outside the gene matches. Germline-derived CDR1 and CDR2 are LGHDT and YNNKEL (reference sequence). The CDR3 has 18 amino acids.

The CDR3 nucleotides are TGTGCCAGCAGCTTGTCAGGGGGCGCAGATGGCTACACCTTC. Residues: CASSLSGGADGYTF. The V gene is TRBV7-8, the J gene TRBJ1-2; 8 nucleotides line up with TRBD1. J lost 6 bases, V lost 3 bases, and 6 bases had no gene match. From germline, CDR1 is SGHVS and CDR2 FQNEAQ. The CDR3 loop spans 14 amino acids.

This clonotype was recorded many times. The rearrangement uses TRBV11-2 and TRBJ2-2; tentatively, D is TRBD1 (6 bases). Germline V gene lookup returns CDR1 SGHAT and CDR2 FQNNGV. V was trimmed by 2 bases and J by 6 bases, leaving 7 bases between them. CDR3 length: 13 residues. CDR3 residues: CASSLQGPGELFF. CDR3 nucleotide sequence: TGTGCCAGCAGCTTACAGGGGCCCGGGGAGCTGTTTTTT.

In this sample, this clonotype turned up many times. This chain links TRBV5-4 with TRBJ2-7; tentative D call: TRBD2 (6 bases). Trimming pared 4 bases from V and 6 bases from J, leaving 17 bases between. Germline V gives CDR1 SGHNT, CDR2 YYREEE (reference sequence). The CDR3 length is 14 residues. CDR3: CASSGGTRTPEQYF. The CDR3 coding sequence is TGTGCCAGCAGCGGCGGGACCCGGACCCCCGAGCAGTACTTC.

The chain employs TRBV3-1 and TRBJ1-2; 8 bases agree with TRBD1. J was trimmed by 5 bases and V by 5 bases; bases with no gene match: 7. The length of the CDR3 is 14 residues. Germline lookup yields CDR1 LGHDT and CDR2 YNNKEL (reference sequence). CDR3 DNA sequence: TGTGCCAGCAGCGATAGGACAGGGCCTTATGGCTACACCTTC. Translated: CASSDRTGPYGYTF.

Many counts were recorded for this clonotype. This chain uses TRBV5-6 with TRBJ1-1; D not certain. V was trimmed by 1 base and J by 0 bases, leaving 13 bases between them. The CDR3 length is 16 residues. CDR1 is SGHDT, CDR2 YYEEEE, per germline. Here the CDR3 reads CASSLSQQPLNTEAFF. CDR3 nucleotide sequence: TGTGCCAGCAGCTTGTCCCAACAGCCTCTGAACACTGAAGCTTTCTTT.

The chain is built from TRBV10-3 and TRBJ2-1, with 9 bases that match TRBD2. Trimming cost V 4 bases and J 5 bases; bases outside gene matches: 3. The CDR3 totals 14 residues. Germline V gene sequence: CDR1 ENHRY, CDR2 SYGVKD. The CDR3 DNA reads as TGTGCCATCAGTGGTGTAGCGGGGGACAATGAGCAGTTCTTC. Translation gives CAISGVAGDNEQFF.

A note on this clonotype: The germline gene is not matched at one end of the junction; a read error may be the cause. This rearrangement joins TRBV24-1 to TRBJ2-5; 10 bases fit TRBD1. The CDR3 runs 17 residues. CDR1 is KGHDR, CDR2 SFDVKD, per germline. CDR3: CVTSDGQGVPLADPQYF. The CDR3 nucleotides read TGTGTCACCAGTGACGGACAGGGGGTCCCGCTTGCCGATCCCCAGTACTTC.

This clonotype was seen more than once but under ten times. This chain joins TRBV7-2 and TRBJ2-4; 9 bases fit TRBD1. Trimming at V came to 4 bases and at J to 4 bases, leaving 5 bases not matched to a gene. CDR1 and CDR2 from the germline V gene are SGHTA and FQGNSA. CDR3 length: 15 residues. The CDR3 nucleotides are TGTGCCAGCAGCTCCACAGGGGGCGCGAAAAACATTCAGTACTTC. Its protein is CASSSTGGAKNIQYF.

This clonotype was observed many times. The chain has TRBV11-2 and TRBJ1-5; D may be TRBD1 (5 bases). V lost 5 bases, J lost 0 bases, and 17 bases lay in between. Germline assignment: CDR1 SGHAT and CDR2 FQNNGV. CDR3 length: 17 amino acids. CDR3 DNA sequence: TGTGCCAGCAGCCTAGGGACGGCTAGCTATAGCAATCAGCCCCAGCATTTT. Its translation is CASSLGTASYSNQPQHF.

The chain couples TRBV30 to TRBJ1-1; D unresolved. The germline V gene has CDR1 GTSNPN and CDR2 SVGIG (reference sequence). The CDR3 contains 12 residues. Trimming cost V 5 bases and J 3 bases, with 10 bases left between them. The CDR3 sequence is CAWSQVYTEAFF. CDR3 sequence (DNA): TGTGCCTGGTCCCAAGTATACACTGAAGCTTTCTTT.

This clonotype has at least ten counts. J is TRBJ1-2 and V is TRBV6-6; D might be TRBD1 (5 bases). Germline values: CDR1 MNHNY, CDR2 SVGAGI (reference sequence). CDR3 length equals 17 residues. The V end lost 7 bases, the J end lost 6 bases, and 27 bases lay between the germline ends. The CDR3, as DNA: TGTGCCAGCATTCTCCTCCCCGGGACCGCCGTGCCAGATGGCTACACCTTC. Residues: CASILLPGTAVPDGYTF.

This clonotype was observed a handful of times. The J gene is TRBJ2-4, the V gene TRBV6-2 or TRBV6-3; no reliable D call. Trimming stripped 2 bases from V and 0 bases from J, with 14 bases between. CDR3 length: 17 residues. In germline, CDR1 is MNHEY, CDR2 SVGEGT. CDR3 sequence reads: CASSYKVVSGAKNIQYF. Here the CDR3 DNA reads TGTGCCAGCAGTTACAAAGTCGTTTCGGGAGCCAAAAACATTCAGTACTTC.

This clonotype came up many times. V is TRBV5-1 and J is TRBJ1-2; D gene uncertain. Trimming shortened V by 4 bases and J by 4 bases, and 14 bases separated the two germline ends. The V gene's germline CDR1 is SGHRS and CDR2 YFSETQ. The CDR3 is 14 residues long. The CDR3 here is CASSPPTATYGYTF. CDR3 DNA sequence: TGCGCCAGCAGCCCTCCGACGGCAACCTATGGCTACACCTTC. Using reference TRBV5-1 and TRBJ1-2 for the parts outside the CDR3, the full variable domain is KAGVTQTPRYLIKTRGQQVTLSCSPISGHRSVSWYQQTPGQGLQFLFEYFSETQRNKGNFPGRFSGRQFSNSRSEMNVSTLELGDSALYLCASSPPTATYGYTFGSGTRLTVV.

This clonotype was found a few times. The chain carries TRBV7-2 and TRBJ2-7; D is undetermined. From germline, CDR1 is SGHTA and CDR2 FQGNSA. There are 14 residues in the CDR3. Trimming pared 2 bases from V and 4 bases from J, leaving 12 bases between. Here the CDR3 DNA reads TGTGCCAGCAGCTTATCTCCGACGGTATACGAGCAGTACTTC. Its protein is CASSLSPTVYEQYF.